A single sample gave rise to the 21 T cell receptor beta chains below, sequenced in a study of response to subunit inactivated influenza vaccine. TCRdb reprocessed the RT-PCR reads via MiXCR and lists one record per CDR3 protein. The top ten hold around 13% of the sample, which has approximately 530,000 distinct CDR3 sequences, about an eighth seen once. The sequencing used PBMCs from blood, collected 40 to 50 days after vaccination. The receptors here all came from a man in his fifties who received an inactivated influenza vaccine.

The chain recombines TRBV21-1 with TRBJ1-1; the table calls TRBD1, which could not be checked here. TRBV21-1 is recorded as a pseudogene. CDR3 size: 17 residues. The CDR3 DNA is TGTGCCAGCAGCATTCAGGGGGGGCACGAAATGAACACTGAAGCTTTCTTT. Translating gives CASSIQGGHEMNTEAFF.

The chain joins TRBV10-3 to TRBJ2-3; TRBD2 matches at 9 bases. CDR3 length: 14 residues. Germline CDR1 and CDR2: ENHRY and SYGVKD. The junction had 9 bases not matched to a gene; V was cut back by 6 bases and J by 8 bases. CDR3 amino acids: CAIRLAGEVGTQYF. The CDR3 nucleotides read TGTGCCATCAGATTAGCGGGGGAGGTAGGTACGCAGTATTTT.

This clonotype was recorded many times. The J gene is TRBJ1-5, the V gene TRBV10-3, with 7 bases identical to TRBD1. After removal of 5 bases from V and 3 bases from J, the junction contained 1 base not matched to a gene. In germline, CDR1 is ENHRY, CDR2 SYGVKD. The CDR3 runs to 13 residues. In nucleotides, the CDR3 is TGTGCCATCAGTACAGGGGCCAATCAGCCCCAGCATTTT. It specifies CAISTGANQPQHF.

This clonotype turned up a few times. This sequence joins TRBV5-1 and TRBJ2-7; D uncertain. Deletions cut 0 bases from V and 3 bases from J, with 19 bases between. The CDR3 length is 17 residues. Germline V gene sequence: CDR1 SGHRS, CDR2 YFSETQ. This CDR3 is CASSLASRGGTYYEQYF. In DNA form, the CDR3 reads TGCGCCAGCAGCTTGGCATCTCGCGGCGGAACCTACTACGAGCAGTACTTC.

This clonotype was picked up a small number of times. CDR3 residues: CAIRPAGADSSYNEQFF. In DNA form, the CDR3 reads TGTGCCATCCGTCCGGCGGGGGCGGACAGCTCCTACAATGAGCAGTTCTTC. The chain recombines TRBV10-3 with TRBJ2-1; possible D gene TRBD2, 7 bases. CDR1 ENHRY and CDR2 SYGVKD come from the germline V gene. This CDR3 is 17 amino acids long. Trimming removed 8 bases from V and 0 bases from J, with 20 bases in between.

This clonotype was picked up a small number of times. The V call is TRBV7-9, the J call TRBJ1-1; 7 nucleotides agree with TRBD1. Trimming took 5 bases from V and 4 from J; bases not matched to a gene: 16. CDR1 is SEHNR and CDR2 is FQNEAQ in the germline V gene (reference sequence). The CDR3 spans 17 residues. CDR3 protein: CASSHTRQGFWGTEAFF. The CDR3 nucleotides read TGTGCCAGCAGCCATACCCGACAGGGCTTCTGGGGCACTGAAGCTTTCTTT.

This clonotype was seen a few times. This chain connects TRBV9 to TRBJ2-1; a weak D match, TRBD1 (5 bases). CDR1 and CDR2 (germline): SGDLS, YYNGEE. The CDR3 has 12 amino acids. Trimming took off 4 bases at V and 8 bases at J, with 10 bases between the two ends. In DNA, the CDR3 is TGTGCCAGCAGCCAGGGTCTCGATGAGCAGTTCTTC. It encodes CASSQGLDEQFF.

A few counts support this clonotype. This rearrangement joins TRBV5-6 to TRBJ2-3; the match to TRBD2 covers 11 bases. The CDR3 runs 16 residues. The germline CDR1 and CDR2 sequences are SGHDT and YYEEEE. The trim removed 5 bases at V and 3 bases at J, leaving 8 bases unmatched. The CDR3 DNA reads TGTGCCAGCAGGTTAGCGGGGGGGGAATGGACAGATACGCAGTATTTT. Protein sequence: CASRLAGGEWTDTQYF.

The chain couples TRBV7-9 to TRBJ2-7; 9 bases match TRBD1. J was trimmed by 4 bases and V by 5 bases; bases with no gene match: 6. Germline V gene lookup returns CDR1 SEHNR and CDR2 FQNEAQ (reference sequence). The CDR3 is made up of 14 amino acids. Here the CDR3 reads CASSKTGTGYEQYF. DNA of the CDR3: TGTGCCAGCAGCAAGACCGGGACAGGGTACGAGCAGTACTTC.

The chain links TRBV20-1 to TRBJ1-2, with 10 bases identical to TRBD1. The ends lost 2 bases at V and 4 bases at J; junction bases unmatched: 4. CDR3 length: 14 residues. Germline CDR1 DFQATT, CDR2 SNEGSKA (reference sequence). CDR3 protein: CSARPGQGGYGYTF. The DNA for the CDR3 is TGCAGTGCTAGACCCGGACAGGGGGGCTATGGCTACACCTTC.

The count of this clonotype is one. V usage is TRBV7-8 and J usage is TRBJ2-1; D uncertain. V was clipped by 7 bases and J by 0 bases, with 7 bases between them. Germline-derived CDR1 and CDR2 are SGHVS and FQNEAQ. This CDR3 comprises 13 residues. The CDR3 here is CASKWDSYNEQFF. The CDR3 DNA reads as TGTGCCAGCAAATGGGACTCCTACAATGAGCAGTTCTTC.

The chain joins TRBV7-3 to TRBJ2-5; no clear D. Trimming took off 1 base at V and 5 bases at J, with 14 bases between the two ends. The CDR3 totals 15 residues. CDR1 and CDR2 from the germline V gene are SGHTA and FQGTGA. Written as DNA, the CDR3 is TGTGCCAGCAGCTTAAATGGACGTCTGGAGGAGACCCAGTACTTC. Its protein product is CASSLNGRLEETQYF.

In this sample, this clonotype turned up a few times. The CDR3 sequence: CASSPRTGGIVVNYGYTF. The CDR3 DNA reads TGTGCCAGCAGCCCCCGGACAGGGGGTATAGTGGTGAACTATGGCTACACCTTC. This chain uses TRBV3-1 with TRBJ1-2; 10 bases are shared with TRBD1. This CDR3 is 18 amino acids long. Germline assignment: CDR1 LGHDT and CDR2 YNNKEL (reference sequence). The V and J ends lost 4 bases and 2 bases, in that order; junction bases with no gene match: 13.

This clonotype has only a few counts. The chain recombines TRBV7-2 with TRBJ2-4, with D possibly matching TRBD2 (6 bases). Germline-derived CDR1 and CDR2 are SGHTA and FQGNSA. The CDR3 has 17 amino acids. Between the trimmed V and J ends, which lost 2 bases and 1 base, there was a span of 15 bases. CDR3 in amino acids: CASSLRGGEEAKNIQYF. CDR3 nucleotide sequence: TGTGCCAGCAGCTTAAGGGGCGGGGAGGAGGCCAAAAACATTCAGTACTTC.

This clonotype was seen ten or more times. The chain recombines TRBV29-1 with TRBJ1-2, with no clear D. With 6 bases removed from V and 2 bases from J, the gap between germline ends came to 10 bases. CDR3 length: 12 amino acids. Germline V lookup: CDR1 SQVTM, CDR2 ANQGSEA. This CDR3 is CSVPAGNYGYTF. The CDR3 nucleotides read TGCAGCGTGCCGGCAGGAAACTATGGCTACACCTTC.

V is TRBV11-2 and J is TRBJ2-1; the match to TRBD2 covers 8 bases. Germline loops: CDR1 SGHAT, CDR2 FQNNGV. This CDR3 region has 15 residues. J was trimmed by 3 bases and V by 4 bases; bases with no gene match: 5. CDR3 sequence reads: CASSSGGTLYNEQFF. Written as DNA, the CDR3 is TGTGCCAGCAGCTCGGGGGGGACCCTCTACAATGAGCAGTTCTTC.

This clonotype was recorded at least ten times. The chain carries TRBV5-6 and TRBJ2-5; D is perhaps TRBD2 (6 bases). The V gene lost 0 bases and the J gene lost 5 bases, with 14 bases spanning the gap. The germline CDR1 and CDR2 sequences are SGHDT and YYEEEE. The CDR3 covers 15 residues. In DNA form, the CDR3 reads TGTGCCAGCAGCTTGGCCTACGGGGGAGTCGAGACCCAGTACTTC. Protein sequence: CASSLAYGGVETQYF.

The chain couples TRBV20-1 to TRBJ1-3; D call uncertain. V was clipped by 1 base and J by 0 bases, with 7 bases between them. CDR3 length: 14 residues. The germline gives CDR1 DFQATT, CDR2 SNEGSKA (reference sequence). CDR3 nucleotides: TGCAGTGCTAGAGCGGTGAGCTCTGGAAACACCATATATTTT. Translation gives CSARAVSSGNTIYF.

This clonotype was observed many times. V and J are TRBV5-6 and TRBJ1-1; D not certain. Looked up from germline, CDR1 is SGHDT and CDR2 is YYEEEE. The CDR3 spans 14 residues. The ends were cut back, 2 bases at V and 0 bases at J, with 8 bases in the middle. CDR3 protein: CASSLGFMNTEAFF. The CDR3 DNA reads TGTGCCAGCAGCTTAGGGTTCATGAACACTGAAGCTTTCTTT.

In this sample, this clonotype turned up many times. This rearrangement joins TRBV20-1 to TRBJ2-5; TRBD1 is a possible D gene (5 bases). V was pared by 2 bases and J by 3 bases, with 10 bases between. The CDR3 sequence is 13 residues long. In germline, CDR1 is DFQATT, CDR2 SNEGSKA (reference sequence). CDR3 residues: CSARNPREETQYF. The CDR3 DNA follows: TGCAGTGCTAGAAACCCCAGGGAAGAGACCCAGTACTTC.

This clonotype was detected only a few times. The chain uses TRBV6-1 and TRBJ1-2, with D perhaps matching TRBD1 (6 bases). The CDR3 is 14 amino acids. Germline V CDR1 and CDR2: MNHNS, SASEGT. V lost 6 bases and J 4 bases, leaving 15 bases between the germline ends. CDR3: CASRLIRGAYGYTF. The CDR3, as DNA: TGTGCCAGCAGACTCATCAGGGGCGCCTATGGCTACACCTTC.